The 31 T cell receptor beta chains listed next were all sequenced from one sample in a study of technical replicates of blood from several donors. The repertoire was sequenced with immunoSEQ multiplex PCR; TCRdb's copy has only in-frame clones and lacks some. The profile covers approximately 15,000 clones, with 70% to 90% appearing a single time and around 11% taken by the ten largest. The specimen was PBMCs. The receptors originated from a human donor in good health.

For the CDR3, the DNA is TGCGCCAGCAATGCTGGGCATTGGAACACCGGGGAGCTGTTTTTT. Translated: CASNAGHWNTGELFF. This sequence joins TRBV4-1 and TRBJ2-2, with D unclear. V was pared by 7 bases and J by 1 base, with 13 bases between. This CDR3 is 15 amino acids long. Per germline, CDR1 MGHRA and CDR2 YSYEKL.

V usage is TRBV27 and J usage is TRBJ2-7, with TRBD1 matching 8 bases. Trimming cost V 2 bases and J 3 bases; bases outside gene matches: 3. Germline assignment: CDR1 MNHEY and CDR2 SMNVEV (reference sequence). CDR3 size: 14 residues. DNA of the CDR3: TGTGCCAGCAGTTTAGACGGGACAGGCTACGAGCAGTACTTC. Protein sequence: CASSLDGTGYEQYF.

The chain combines TRBV19 with TRBJ1-1; the D is unclear. V was cut by 6 bases and J by 7 bases, with 15 bases left in between. Germline CDR1 is LNHDA and CDR2 is SQIVND (reference sequence). This CDR3 comprises 13 residues. The CDR3 sequence: CASSPRGIGEAFF. The CDR3, as DNA: TGTGCCAGTAGCCCGCGGGGAATCGGTGAAGCTTTCTTT.

CDR3 bases: TGTGCCAGCAGCTTAGTTAGGCGGTTCTATGGCTACACCTTC. This encodes CASSLVRRFYGYTF. The chain employs TRBV7-2 and TRBJ1-2, with D hard to call. Germline CDR1 reads SGHTA; CDR2 reads FQGNSA. V lost 1 base, J lost 4 bases, and 10 bases lay in between. There are 14 residues in the CDR3.

The chain uses TRBV5-1 and TRBJ2-1, with TRBD2 matching over 11 bases. Unmatched junction bases numbered 19, after V lost 6 bases and J lost 2 bases. Germline-derived CDR1 and CDR2 are SGHRS and YFSETQ. The CDR3 runs to 20 residues. CDR3 amino acids: CASNEGGTSGTTRAYNEQFF. CDR3 in DNA: TGCGCCAGCAACGAAGGCGGGACTAGCGGAACCACGCGGGCCTACAATGAGCAGTTCTTC.

The chain recombines TRBV30 with TRBJ2-3, with D uncertain. Germline V gene sequence: CDR1 GTSNPN, CDR2 SVGIG (reference sequence). This CDR3 comprises 13 residues. V lost 7 bases to trimming and J lost 2 bases, with 13 bases between them. CDR3 residues: CASEVSNTDTQYF. The DNA for the CDR3 is TGTGCCTCAGAAGTTTCGAACACAGATACGCAGTATTTT.

The CDR3 sequence is CASTGVGTEAFF. In DNA form, the CDR3 reads TGCGCCAGCACGGGGGTTGGCACTGAAGCTTTCTTT. The J gene is TRBJ1-1, the V gene TRBV10-1, with a possible D match to TRBD1 (5 bases). V lost 7 bases and J 4 bases, leaving 10 bases between the germline ends. This CDR3 is 12 amino acids long. Germline V gene sequence: CDR1 WNHNN, CDR2 SYGVQD (reference sequence).

The gene calls are TRBV30 and TRBJ2-5; tentative D call: TRBD2 (5 bases). V was trimmed by 5 bases and J by 2 bases, leaving 12 bases between them. Looked up from germline, CDR1 is GTSNPN and CDR2 is SVGIG (reference sequence). CDR3 length equals 13 residues. The CDR3 DNA is TGTGCCTGGGCCCGGGGAAATCAAGAGACCCAGTACTTC. This codes for CAWARGNQETQYF.

This sequence joins TRBV5-4 and TRBJ1-1, with 12 bases fitting TRBD1. CDR3 length: 17 amino acids. Germline V CDR1 and CDR2: SGHNT, YYREEE (reference sequence). The J segment lost 0 bases and the V segment lost 1 base, leaving 4 bases of the junction unmatched. CDR3 loop: CASSLLGQGAVNTEAFF. DNA of the CDR3: TGTGCCAGCAGCTTGTTGGGACAGGGGGCCGTGAACACTGAAGCTTTCTTT.

The rearrangement links TRBV6-6 to TRBJ2-1; D remains unclear. The V end lost 2 bases, the J end lost 10 bases, and 6 bases lay between the germline ends. Germline loops: CDR1 MNHNY, CDR2 SVGAGI (reference sequence). The CDR3 totals 11 residues. The CDR3 DNA follows: TGTGCCAGCAGTTACCGACTGGAGCAGTTCTTC. Its protein is CASSYRLEQFF.

This rearrangement joins TRBV12-1 to TRBJ2-5; the table names TRBD1, a call not compared with the DNA. TRBV12-1 constitutes a pseudogene. The CDR3 loop spans 18 amino acids. Written as DNA, the CDR3 is TGTGCCAGCATCTGTGGGGACAGGGCCCCTTGGTACCAAGAGACCCAGTACTTC. Translating it yields CASICGDRAPWYQETQYF.

Only a few counts were recorded for this clone. The CDR3, as DNA: TGCAAGGAGCCCGATAAAAAAGCTTTCTTT. Amino acid sequence: CKEPDKKAFF. The chain couples TRBV20-1 to TRBJ1-1; D is uncertain. This CDR3 is 10 amino acids long. CDR1 is DFQATT, CDR2 SNEGSKA, per germline (reference sequence).

The chain combines TRBV5-8 with TRBJ2-5; tentatively, D is TRBD1 (5 bases). The germline V gene has CDR1 SGHTS and CDR2 YDEGEE. Trimming removed 4 bases from V and 1 base from J, with 11 bases in between. The CDR3 is 14 amino acids. The DNA for the CDR3 is TGTGCCAGCAGCGTGGGGCTCCTCCAAGAGACCCAGTACTTC. Translation gives CASSVGLLQETQYF.

The chain carries TRBV5-4 and TRBJ1-2; TRBD1 aligns across 9 bases. CDR3 length equals 14 residues. The junction had 5 bases not matched to a gene; V was cut back by 3 bases and J by 5 bases. Germline V gene data show CDR1 as SGHNT and CDR2 as YYREEE (reference sequence). The CDR3, as DNA: TGTGCCAGCAGCTCACAGGGGGCCGAGTATGGCTACACCTTC. It codes for CASSSQGAEYGYTF.

The rearrangement joins TRBV5-1 to TRBJ2-1; D is ambiguous. Per the germline V gene, CDR1 is SGHRS and CDR2 is YFSETQ. The CDR3 covers 11 residues. V lost 0 bases, J lost 9 bases, and 4 bases lay in between. The CDR3 DNA sequence: TGCGCCAGCAGCTTGGCGGGTGAGCAGTTCTTC. This sequence encodes CASSLAGEQFF.

This chain connects TRBV19 to TRBJ2-1, with D possibly matching TRBD2 (5 bases). The CDR3 totals 15 residues. The V end lost 0 bases, the J end lost 4 bases, and 10 bases lay between the germline ends. Germline V gene data show CDR1 as LNHDA and CDR2 as SQIVND (reference sequence). Written as DNA, the CDR3 is TGTGCCAGTAGTATAGAGTCTGGACTGTACAATGAGCAGTTCTTC. The encoded protein is CASSIESGLYNEQFF.

The gene calls are TRBV7-6 and TRBJ2-2; tentatively, D is TRBD2 (7 bases). Per the germline V gene, CDR1 is SGHVS and CDR2 is FNYEAQ. V was shortened by 0 bases and J by 4 bases, with 21 bases between the two germline ends. This CDR3 region has 19 residues. For the CDR3, the DNA is TGTGCCAGCAGCTTAGCGCCATCGGGGGGCGGATCGAGCACCGGGGAGCTGTTTTTT. Translating gives CASSLAPSGGGSSTGELFF. Looking up the rest from reference TRBV7-6 and TRBJ2-2 gives the full variable domain: GAGVSQSPRYKVTKRGQDVALRCDPISGHVSLYWYRQALGQGPEFLTYFNYEAQQDKSGLPNDRFSAERPEGSISTLTIQRTEQRDSAMYRCASSLAPSGGGSSTGELFFGEGSRLTVL.

The chain combines TRBV7-9 with TRBJ1-1; 10 positions agree with TRBD1. The trim removed 4 bases at V and 4 bases at J, leaving 9 bases unmatched. The CDR3 spans 16 residues. Germline loops: CDR1 SEHNR, CDR2 FQNEAQ (reference sequence). CDR3 bases: TGTGCCAGCAGCTCTTCGTTTTGGACAGGGGGCACTGAAGCTTTCTTT. Its protein is CASSSSFWTGGTEAFF.

V usage is TRBV6-5 and J usage is TRBJ1-5; D remains ambiguous. The CDR3 extends over 14 amino acids. CDR1 is MNHEY and CDR2 is SVGAGI in the germline V gene. The V end was cut by 2 bases, the J end by 4 bases, with 9 bases between. In DNA form, the CDR3 reads TGTGCCAGCAGTTACCTCGGCGGGAATCAGCCCCAGCATTTT. Its protein is CASSYLGGNQPQHF.

The chain uses TRBV9 and TRBJ2-7; 7 nucleotides agree with TRBD1. This CDR3 is built from 13 residues. The trim removed 4 bases at V and 9 bases at J, leaving 10 bases unmatched. The germline V gene encodes CDR1 SGDLS and CDR2 YYNGEE. The CDR3 nucleotides read TGTGCCAGCAGCCCGGACAGGACTGAGAGGCAGTACTTC. Its translation: CASSPDRTERQYF.

The chain carries TRBV4-2 and TRBJ1-2; possible D gene TRBD1, 5 bases. Trimming took 0 bases from V and 4 from J, leaving 15 bases between them. Germline CDR1 LGHNA, CDR2 YNFKEQ. The CDR3 totals 16 residues. CDR3 sequence (DNA): TGTGCCAGCAGCCAAGATCGGCAGGGACTTCCCTATGGCTACACCTTC. Its translation: CASSQDRQGLPYGYTF.

The chain uses TRBV5-1 and TRBJ2-7; 7 bases line up with TRBD2. This CDR3 is built from 17 residues. Per the germline V gene, CDR1 is SGHRS and CDR2 is YFSETQ. V shed 4 bases and J 0 bases; nucleotides not matched to a gene: 13. In DNA form, the CDR3 reads TGCGCCAGCAGCGCCGACACTAGCGCCCCGAGCTCCTACGAGCAGTACTTC. This encodes CASSADTSAPSSYEQYF. The whole variable domain, filled in from reference TRBV5-1 and TRBJ2-7, reads KAGVTQTPRYLIKTRGQQVTLSCSPISGHRSVSWYQQTPGQGLQFLFEYFSETQRNKGNFPGRFSGRQFSNSRSEMNVSTLELGDSALYLCASSADTSAPSSYEQYFGPGTRLTVT.

This chain joins TRBV7-8 and TRBJ2-7, with TRBD2 matching over 7 bases. There are 15 residues in the CDR3. Looked up from germline, CDR1 is SGHVS and CDR2 is FQNEAQ. The V gene end was trimmed by 5 bases and the J gene end by 0 bases; junction bases not matched to a gene: 7. CDR3 amino acids: CASSPGTGGSYEQYF. The CDR3 DNA is TGTGCCAGCAGCCCCGGGACGGGGGGCTCCTACGAGCAGTACTTC.

The V gene is TRBV7-9, the J gene TRBJ1-1; no clear D. The ends were cut back, 3 bases at V and 0 bases at J, with 11 bases in the middle. There are 15 residues in the CDR3. The germline V gene has CDR1 SEHNR and CDR2 FQNEAQ (reference sequence). The chain's CDR3 is CASSFLGALNTEAFF. The CDR3 DNA sequence: TGTGCCAGCAGCTTCTTAGGAGCCCTGAACACTGAAGCTTTCTTT. The variable domain in full, with the rest retrieved from reference TRBV7-9 and TRBJ1-1, is DTGVSQNPRHKITKRGQNVTFRCDPISEHNRLYWYRQTLGQGPEFLTYFQNEAQLEKSRLLSDRFSAERPKGSFSTLEIQRTEQGDSAMYLCASSFLGALNTEAFFGQGTRLTVV.

This sequence joins TRBV5-4 and TRBJ1-4; maybe TRBD1 (6 bases). CDR3 length: 14 amino acids. Germline V CDR1 and CDR2: SGHNT, YYREEE (reference sequence). V was shortened by 4 bases and J by 4 bases, with 11 bases between the two germline ends. This chain's CDR3 is CASSMDSLNEKLFF. CDR3 sequence (DNA): TGTGCCAGCAGCATGGACAGTCTTAATGAAAAACTGTTTTTT. Full variable domain (rest looked up from reference TRBV5-4 and TRBJ1-4): ETGVTQSPTHLIKTRGQQVTLRCSSQSGHNTVSWYQQALGQGPQFIFQYYREEENGRGNFPPRFSGLQFPNYSSELNVNALELDDSALYLCASSMDSLNEKLFFGSGTQLSVL.

The V and J genes are TRBV11-3 and TRBJ2-7; 8 bases align to TRBD1. V shed 5 bases and J 8 bases; nucleotides not matched to a gene: 5. This CDR3 is 12 amino acids long. Looked up from germline, CDR1 is SGHNT and CDR2 is YENEEA. The CDR3 coding sequence is TGTGCCAGCAGCCCCGGACAGGGCCAGCAGTACTTC. It yields the protein CASSPGQGQQYF.

The chain links TRBV7-9 to TRBJ1-5; perhaps TRBD1 as D (5 bases). Trimming pared 0 bases from V and 6 bases from J, leaving 9 bases between. Germline V gene data show CDR1 as SEHNR and CDR2 as FQNEAQ (reference sequence). This CDR3 has 14 residues. The CDR3, as DNA: TGTGCCAGCAGCTTAGCCACAGGTGGTCAGCCCCAGCATTTT. Amino acid sequence: CASSLATGGQPQHF.

The rearrangement links TRBV19 to TRBJ1-2, with unresolved D. CDR3 length: 17 amino acids. Germline V gene sequence: CDR1 LNHDA, CDR2 SQIVND (reference sequence). V was trimmed by 3 bases and J by 0 bases, leaving 17 bases between them. The CDR3 here is CASSIFGGAVANYGYTF. CDR3 in DNA: TGTGCCAGTAGTATCTTCGGCGGCGCAGTAGCTAACTATGGCTACACCTTC.

V usage is TRBV11-2 and J usage is TRBJ1-1; 8 nucleotides align to TRBD1. J lost 10 bases, V lost 2 bases, and 6 bases had no gene match. The germline V gene has CDR1 SGHAT and CDR2 FQNNGV. CDR3 length: 13 residues. In DNA form, the CDR3 reads TGTGCCAGCAGCTTATGGGTGGGACAGGCAGCTTTCTTT. It specifies CASSLWVGQAAFF.

The chain uses TRBV28 and TRBJ1-2; no clear D. The CDR3 is 17 residues long. Between the trimmed V and J ends, which lost 5 bases and 1 base, there was a span of 20 bases. Germline assignment: CDR1 MDHEN and CDR2 SYDVKM. The CDR3 here is CASSPPPGVRDNYGYTF. The DNA for the CDR3 is TGTGCCAGCAGTCCCCCCCCCGGGGTGAGGGATAACTATGGCTACACCTTC.

The chain has TRBV2 and TRBJ1-2; D gene unclear. CDR3 length: 14 residues. V lost 1 base to trimming and J lost 0 bases, with 6 bases between them. Germline V gives CDR1 SNHLY, CDR2 FYNNEI. The CDR3 region has the DNA TGTGCCAGCAGTGAAGGGGAGGCTAACTATGGCTACACCTTC. It codes for CASSEGEANYGYTF.